Below are 23 T cell receptor beta chains sequenced from a single sample in a study of T cell repertoires in cytomegalovirus infection. MiXCR, run by TCRdb on the reads, gives a single entry per CDR3 protein. This sample yields approximately 100,000 distinct CDR3 sequences, of which roughly 39% are seen a single time; about 74% belongs to the top ten. Antigen specificity for these receptors is unknown. The source was CD8+ T cells from cultured PBMCs, collected from culture after CMV antigen stimulation. These TCRs come from a human donor in good health (CMV status not recorded). Some clones in this sample may be carry-over from other donors' samples.

This clonotype was found a few times. The chain links TRBV7-6 to TRBJ2-5; D remains unclear. The CDR3 runs to 13 residues. The germline gives CDR1 SGHVS, CDR2 FNYEAQ. Trimming left V 5 bases short and J 4 bases short, with 11 bases between. CDR3 sequence (DNA): TGTGCCAGCAGCCTGAGGCCCCGAGAGACCCAGTACTTC. Translated, it gives CASSLRPRETQYF. The entire variable domain, with the rest obtained from reference TRBV7-6 and TRBJ2-5, is as follows: GAGVSQSPRYKVTKRGQDVALRCDPISGHVSLYWYRQALGQGPEFLTYFNYEAQQDKSGLPNDRFSAERPEGSISTLTIQRTEQRDSAMYRCASSLRPRETQYFGPGTRLLVL.

V usage is TRBV5-5 and J usage is TRBJ1-2; perhaps TRBD1 as D (5 bases). CDR1 SGHKS and CDR2 YYEKEE come from the germline V gene (reference sequence). Between the trimmed V and J ends, which lost 4 bases and 3 bases, there was a span of 19 bases. The CDR3 loop spans 16 amino acids. DNA of the CDR3: TGTGCCAGCAGCCCATGGGGTTCGGGGGGAGACTATGGCTACACCTTC. It translates to CASSPWGSGGDYGYTF.

For the CDR3, the DNA is TGTGCCAGCAGCTTAGGGCCAGACACCATATATTTT. Translated, it gives CASSLGPDTIYF. The gene calls are TRBV11-2 and TRBJ1-3; no reliable D call. The V end was cut by 1 base, the J end by 8 bases, with 6 bases between. This CDR3 region has 12 residues. Germline CDR1 SGHAT, CDR2 FQNNGV.

The gene calls are TRBV20-1 and TRBJ1-1; D is unresolved. V was cut by 3 bases and J by 1 base, with 9 bases left in between. Germline loops: CDR1 DFQATT, CDR2 SNEGSKA (reference sequence). CDR3 length equals 13 residues. CDR3 loop: CSASSAENTEAFF. The CDR3 DNA follows: TGCAGTGCTAGCTCGGCTGAGAACACTGAAGCTTTCTTT.

This clonotype was observed a few times. The V call is TRBV4-1, the J call TRBJ2-3; the match to TRBD2 covers 12 bases. This CDR3 is 15 amino acids long. After removal of 5 bases from V and 4 bases from J, the junction contained 4 bases not matched to a gene. Germline CDR1 reads MGHRA; CDR2 reads YSYEKL. CDR3 coding DNA: TGCGCCAGCAGCAAACGACTAGCGGGGGCAGATACGCAGTATTTT. It codes for CASSKRLAGADTQYF.

This clonotype has only a few counts. The chain couples TRBV11-2 to TRBJ2-5, with TRBD2 as a possible D gene (5 bases). Between the trimmed V and J ends, which lost 1 base and 4 bases, there was a span of 13 bases. In germline, CDR1 is SGHAT, CDR2 FQNNGV. The CDR3 sequence is 15 residues long. CDR3 in DNA: TGTGCCAGCAGCTTAGGCCTGAGGGTACGAGAGACCCAGTACTTC. Residues: CASSLGLRVRETQYF.

Many counts were recorded for this clonotype. The J gene is TRBJ2-1, the V gene TRBV5-6, with D unclear. CDR3 size: 15 residues. V was trimmed by 2 bases and J by 0 bases, leaving 9 bases between them. From germline, CDR1 is SGHDT and CDR2 YYEEEE. This CDR3 reads CASSFGSSSYNEQFF. The CDR3 DNA sequence: TGTGCCAGCAGCTTCGGGTCGAGCTCCTACAATGAGCAGTTCTTC.

This chain connects TRBV27 to TRBJ2-1; the D gene is possibly TRBD1 (6 bases). Germline V lookup: CDR1 MNHEY, CDR2 SMNVEV (reference sequence). Between the trimmed V and J ends, which lost 2 bases and 9 bases, there was a span of 14 bases. The CDR3 is 14 amino acids. The DNA for the CDR3 is TGTGCCAGCAGTTTAGGAACAGGGTGGGGTGAGCAGTTCTTC. Protein: CASSLGTGWGEQFF.

V gene TRBV6-6 combines with J gene TRBJ1-5; D ambiguous. The CDR3 contains 12 residues. In germline, CDR1 is MNHNY, CDR2 SVGAGI (reference sequence). V was shortened by 7 bases and J by 6 bases, with 10 bases between the two germline ends. CDR3: CASKVLGQPQHF. DNA for the CDR3: TGTGCCAGCAAGGTCTTGGGTCAGCCCCAGCATTTT.

This clonotype was recorded at least ten times. CDR3 nucleotides: TGTGCCAGCAGTTACGTAGGGGGCGGGAGTACGCAGTATTTT. It is translated as CASSYVGGGSTQYF. V is TRBV6-5 and J is TRBJ2-3, with D tentatively TRBD1 or TRBD2 (7 bases each). Trimming pared 2 bases from V and 8 bases from J, leaving 14 bases between. The CDR3 is made up of 14 amino acids. The V gene's germline CDR1 is MNHEY and CDR2 SVGAGI.

This clonotype was detected only a few times. This chain joins TRBV27 and TRBJ1-1; weak D call: TRBD1 (6 bases). This CDR3 comprises 19 residues. Deletions cut 3 bases from V and 5 bases from J, with 28 bases between. The germline gives CDR1 MNHEY, CDR2 SMNVEV (reference sequence). DNA of the CDR3: TGTGCCAGCAGTTTGGGGGGGGGCGGGGCATTGGGAGGTTGGACTGAAGCTTTCTTT. It is translated as CASSLGGGGALGGWTEAFF.

This clonotype was detected ten times or more. The chain carries TRBV7-9 and TRBJ2-3; maybe TRBD2 (6 bases). Germline lookup yields CDR1 SEHNR and CDR2 FQNEAQ (reference sequence). This CDR3 comprises 14 residues. Trimming removed 5 bases from V and 6 bases from J, with 15 bases in between. The CDR3 bases are TGTGCCAGCAGCGCTGGAGGGTGGGGGGATACGCAGTATTTT. Its translation: CASSAGGWGDTQYF.

The table lists this clonotype with many counts. This chain links TRBV7-9 with TRBJ2-2, with D unclear. CDR1 SEHNR and CDR2 FQNEAQ come from the germline V gene (reference sequence). The V gene lost 10 bases and the J gene lost 2 bases, with 11 bases spanning the gap. CDR3 length: 13 amino acids. The CDR3 spells CATSGLNTGELFF. As DNA, the CDR3 is TGTGCCACTTCCGGGCTTAACACCGGGGAGCTGTTTTTT.

The chain links TRBV7-6 to TRBJ2-7; tentatively, D is TRBD1 (7 bases). Trimming stripped 1 base from V and 5 bases from J, with 18 bases between. The CDR3 loop spans 16 amino acids. Germline loops: CDR1 SGHVS, CDR2 FNYEAQ. The CDR3 spells CASSLEGGQLFHEQYF. The DNA of the CDR3 is TGTGCCAGCAGCTTAGAGGGGGGACAGTTATTCCACGAGCAGTACTTC.

V is TRBV10-3 and J is TRBJ2-5; the D gene is possibly TRBD2 (6 bases). The CDR3 length is 14 residues. V was trimmed by 9 bases and J by 1 base, leaving 15 bases between them. Germline CDR1 and CDR2: ENHRY and SYGVKD. CDR3 sequence (DNA): TGTGCCATTTCCCGGGACTCGACCCAAGAGACCCAGTACTTC. Protein sequence: CAISRDSTQETQYF.

The V gene is TRBV7-2, the J gene TRBJ1-2, with 9 bases lining up with TRBD1. The ends lost 5 bases at V and 3 bases at J; junction bases unmatched: 7. The CDR3 spans 15 residues. Germline assignment: CDR1 SGHTA and CDR2 FQGNSA. The CDR3 DNA reads as TGTGCCAGCAGCCTTGGACAGGGGAGGGACTATGGCTACACCTTC. It yields the protein CASSLGQGRDYGYTF.

This clonotype has only a few counts. The chain joins TRBV24-1 to TRBJ1-5; D call uncertain. The germline V gene encodes CDR1 KGHDR and CDR2 SFDVKD. Between the trimmed V and J ends, which lost 2 bases and 0 bases, there was a span of 10 bases. The CDR3 length is 16 residues. CDR3 amino acids: CATSDSRFSSNQPQHF. For the CDR3, the DNA is TGTGCCACCAGTGATTCGAGGTTCAGTAGCAATCAGCCCCAGCATTTT.

The V call is TRBV6-2 or TRBV6-3, the J call TRBJ1-1, with 9 bases matching TRBD1. The CDR3 consists of 13 residues. The V gene's germline CDR1 is MNHEY and CDR2 SVGEGT. V was clipped by 8 bases and J by 10 bases; unmatched bases: 11. The CDR3 sequence is CASWTGTGLRAFF. CDR3 coding DNA: TGTGCCAGCTGGACCGGGACAGGGCTACGAGCTTTCTTT.

The chain joins TRBV7-9 to TRBJ2-1; a weak D match, TRBD1 (5 bases). Germline values: CDR1 SEHNR, CDR2 FQNEAQ (reference sequence). V was clipped by 4 bases and J by 2 bases, with 21 bases between them. CDR3 length equals 18 residues. CDR3 sequence reads: CASSSPSTKGWAYNEQFF. The CDR3 DNA reads as TGTGCCAGCAGCTCACCCTCAACTAAGGGGTGGGCCTACAATGAGCAGTTCTTC. Supplemented by reference TRBV7-9 and TRBJ2-1, the full variable domain reads DTGVSQNPRHKITKRGQNVTFRCDPISEHNRLYWYRQTLGQGPEFLTYFQNEAQLEKSRLLSDRFSAERPKGSFSTLEIQRTEQGDSAMYLCASSSPSTKGWAYNEQFFGPGTRLTVL.

This clonotype was counted between two and nine times. The chain employs TRBV12-3 or TRBV12-4 and TRBJ2-3, with 7 bases aligning to TRBD1. The V gene end was trimmed by 7 bases and the J gene end by 9 bases; junction bases not matched to a gene: 7. The CDR3 length is 12 residues. In DNA form, the CDR3 reads TGTGCCAGCATTCTGCAGGGGGAGACGCAGTATTTT. This encodes CASILQGETQYF.

The chain couples TRBV27 to TRBJ2-1; TRBD2 agrees at 11 bases. The ends lost 4 bases at V and 4 bases at J; junction bases unmatched: 15. The CDR3 consists of 19 residues. Germline V gives CDR1 MNHEY, CDR2 SMNVEV (reference sequence). CDR3 region: CASSSTSVGLAVFYNEQFF. Here the CDR3 DNA reads TGTGCCAGCAGTTCTACGTCCGTGGGACTAGCGGTATTTTACAATGAGCAGTTCTTC.

The V gene is TRBV2, the J gene TRBJ2-3; no definite D call. The V gene's germline CDR1 is SNHLY and CDR2 FYNNEI. Trimming stripped 4 bases from V and 4 bases from J, with 3 bases between. CDR3 size: 11 residues. Here the CDR3 DNA reads TGTGCCAGCAGTGTCCCAGATACGCAGTATTTT. Translated, it gives CASSVPDTQYF. The complete variable domain, with remaining parts taken from reference TRBV2 and TRBJ2-3, reads EPEVTQTPSHQVTQMGQEVILRCVPISNHLYFYWYRQILGQKVEFLVSFYNNEISEKSEIFDDQFSVERPDGSNFTLKIRSTKLEDSAMYFCASSVPDTQYFGPGTRLTVL.

The chain uses TRBV7-9 and TRBJ1-1; D is possibly TRBD1 (6 bases). V lost 4 bases and J 11 bases, leaving 11 bases between the germline ends. The germline CDR1 and CDR2 sequences are SEHNR and FQNEAQ (reference sequence). The CDR3 length is 11 residues. The CDR3 DNA reads TGTGCCAGCAGCTGGACAGTTCGGGCTTTCTTT. It encodes CASSWTVRAFF.